This T cell receptor beta chain emerged from a study of blood T cell repertoires in COVID-19 (dated by TCRdb to the early 2020s). About the study as a whole: Samples covering the acute and convalescent phases of COVID-19 were provided by collaborators in the United States, Italy and Spain. The prospective study material was composed of cDNA or gDNA derived from T cells, B-cell-depleted T cells, or PBMCs. Deeply sampled blood TCRbeta repertoires from subjects exposed to, actively infected with, or recovered from COVID-19 were included in the dataset. The repertoires were released in a freely available public database meant as a resource for research on the immune response to SARS-CoV-2. The samples were drawn from the first 160 participants of the ongoing ImmuneRACE study and from more than 1,000 subjects provided by 6 global collaborators. A de-identified subject ID, COVID-19 status, age in years and sex were almost always included in the sample metadata. HLA class I and class II types, where available, came from metadata supplied by the sample provider rather than from assay-based typing.

Enrolling through a virtual design, the prospective study's participants ranged in age from roughly 18 to 100 years and lived across more than 20 United States geographic areas. To assign participants to cohorts, the prospective study relied on clinical history that participants themselves reported in a screening survey and a study questionnaire. Recovered participants in ImmuneRACE Cohort 3 were defined as having two consecutive negative NP/OP PCR tests, clearance from a healthcare professional, or resolution of symptoms. In the prospective study, whole blood, serum and a nasopharyngeal or oropharyngeal swab were collected from each participant by mobile phlebotomists. Over a roughly 2-month period, participants in the prospective study had the option of providing additional blood draws and questionnaires. Blood samples from the prospective study were shipped frozen or at room temperature prior to DNA extraction.

The study at large found these results: The quantity of clinical and demographic metadata differed by source and by participant and was supplied without curation.

Notes on this clone: It lacks a known antigen. Per-nucleotide qualities are absent, and no much larger clonotype sits a single base away.

The immunoSEQ Assay, a bias-controlled multiplex PCR, was used to amplify TCRbeta CDR3 regions from genomic DNA. The paper's data handling went like this. The number of nucleated cells in each sample was estimated from the amplification of reference gene primers within the assay. To quantify the absolute abundance of each unique TCRbeta CDR3 rearrangement, sequence reads were collapsed and filtered. For each sample, productive Simpson clonality was calculated as the square root of Simpson's diversity index across productive rearrangements. TCRdb mirrors the immuneACCESS table, restricted to in-frame sequences. Some clones are absent from its copies; in checked studies, under half trace to an unresolved V gene, and the reason for the others is unknown. That table is the source of V, J and clone size, and D and trimming were worked out from the DNA. A total of under 250,000 clones appear in this sample, around 84% of them only once. The ten largest account for more than 1.5% of the sample.

Specimen: PBMCs or T cells enriched from blood (not recorded which). The receptor was isolated from a man aged 40-49 years who had recovered from COVID-19.

DNA sequence: TGTGCCAGCAGCGTAGTCAGGGGGTTAACCTACGAGCAGTACTTC. Its coded protein is CASSVVRGLTYEQYF. The rearrangement combines TRBV9 with TRBJ2-7, and 7 junction bases match TRBD1. From its cysteine to its phenylalanine, the CDR3 spans 15 amino acids. The retained sequence is limited to the CDR3, 45 bases, with the frame set at the first base. The germline V gene yields SGDLS for CDR1 and YYNGEE for CDR2. V is trimmed back by 0 bases and J by 2 bases, and the junction contains 5 bases that no gene match accounts for. This CDR3, with the reference TRBV9 and TRBJ2-7 proteins standing in past its ends, gives the full variable domain DSGVTQTPKHLITATGQRVTLRCSPRSGDLSVYWYQQSLDQGLQFLIQYYNGEERAKGNILERFSAQQFPDLHSELNLSSLELGDSALYFCASSVVRGLTYEQYFGPGTRLTVT.